The T cell receptor (beta chain) described here comes from a study of CD8+CD57+ T cells in acquired aplastic anemia. Study findings and constraints: Comparison of patients with controls identified 25 to 30 shared CD8+ CDR3 sequences.

On this clonotype itself: Antigen specificity is unknown.

Only patients with CD8+CD57+ cell expansion on flow cytometry were chosen for sequencing. Patients uniformly had severe acquired aplastic anemia. Trimming left V 1 base short and J 9 bases short, with 13 bases between. Germline-derived CDR1 and CDR2 are SGHAT and FQDESV (reference sequence). The CDR3 totals 14 residues. The study profiled TCR beta VDJ and CDR3 using genomic DNA as template. TCRdb passed the reads through MiXCR, listing each CDR3 protein once. The sample carries about 220,000 distinct CDR3 sequences, around 43% recorded once. The gene calls are TRBV11-1 and TRBJ2-4; D is perhaps TRBD1 (5 bases). Input material: sorted CD4+, CD8+, or CD8+CD57+ T cells (not recorded which) from PBMCs. The receptor's source is a human donor with aplastic anemia. For the CDR3, the DNA is TGTGCCAGCAGCTTAGGCACAGGCGGTGGCATTCAGTACTTC. Translation gives CASSLGTGGGIQYF. The complete variable domain, with remaining parts taken from reference TRBV11-1 and TRBJ2-4, reads EAEVAQSPRYKITEKSQAVAFWCDPISGHATLYWYRQILGQGPELLVQFQDESVVDDSQLPKDRFSAERLKGVDSTLKIQPAELGDSAMYLCASSLGTGGGIQYFGAGTRLSVL.